These 3 T cell receptor beta chains originate from one sample sequenced in a study of T cells after yellow fever vaccination. In TCRdb, the 5' RACE reads were re-called with MiXCR into one record per CDR3 protein. There are some 320,000 distinct CDR3 sequences in the sample; roughly 8.7% occur only once, and more than 15% lies in the top ten. Sample: PBMCs, taken on the day of the first yellow fever vaccination. All receptors derive from a man between 18 and 35 years old who received the YFV17D yellow fever vaccine.

This clonotype has ten or more counts. The chain joins TRBV18 to TRBJ2-5, with 7 nucleotides matching TRBD1. Germline lookup yields CDR1 KGHSH and CDR2 LQKENI. Losses at the gene ends were 1 base for V and 1 base for J; bases not matched to a gene: 0. The CDR3 length is 14 residues. The CDR3 protein is CASSPRDSQETQYF. DNA of the CDR3: TGTGCCAGCTCACCACGGGACAGCCAAGAGACCCAGTACTTC. The whole variable domain, filled in from reference TRBV18 and TRBJ2-5, reads NAGVMQNPRHLVRRRGQEARLRCSPMKGHSHVYWYRQLPEEGLKFMVYLQKENIIDESGMPKERFSAEFPKEGPSILRIQQVVRGDSAAYFCASSPRDSQETQYFGPGTRLLVL.

The genes are TRBV28 and TRBJ1-6; D remains unclear. This CDR3 is built from 16 residues. V shed 6 bases and J shed 7 bases, with 19 bases lying between them. Germline V gene lookup returns CDR1 MDHEN and CDR2 SYDVKM. The CDR3 coding sequence is TGTGCCAGCAGGACCCGGGGAGGGCCCCGGAATTCACCCCTCCACTTT. This translates into CASRTRGGPRNSPLHF.

This clonotype appeared a few times. V usage is TRBV5-1 and J usage is TRBJ1-3; D remains unclear. Germline-derived CDR1 and CDR2 are SGHRS and YFSETQ. The V gene lost 1 base and the J gene lost 0 bases, with 14 bases spanning the gap. CDR3 length equals 17 residues. The CDR3 here is CASSLYPDVYSGNTIYF. The DNA for the CDR3 is TGCGCCAGCAGCTTGTACCCGGACGTATACTCTGGAAACACCATATATTTT.